These 3 T cell receptor beta chains were sequenced from one sample in a study of blood T cell repertoires in COVID-19. Clones were read by immunoSEQ multiplex PCR, and TCRdb kept only the in-frame ones, dropping some. The sample lists about 210,000 clones, around 87% occurring once. The sample was peripheral blood. All receptors derive from a man aged 55 to 69 who had recovered from COVID-19.

The chain employs TRBV5-4 and TRBJ1-2; 10 nucleotides align to TRBD1. CDR3 length: 12 amino acids. The V segment lost 9 bases and the J segment 5 bases; nucleotides outside the gene matches: 4. Per the germline V gene, CDR1 is SGHNT and CDR2 is YYREEE (reference sequence). The DNA for the CDR3 is TGTGCCACCGGGACAGGGGTATATGGCTACACCTTC. Translation gives CATGTGVYGYTF.

The gene calls are TRBV4-1 and TRBJ1-5; TRBD1 matches at 8 bases. With V trimmed by 1 base and J by 3 bases, 5 bases remained unmatched. The CDR3 consists of 16 residues. Per the germline V gene, CDR1 is MGHRA and CDR2 is YSYEKL. The CDR3 DNA follows: TGCGCCAGCAGCCAAGCAGGGGGCCAAAACAATCAGCCCCAGCATTTT. Translating gives CASSQAGGQNNQPQHF.

This chain uses TRBV19 with TRBJ1-2; 7 bases map to TRBD1. The CDR3 length is 13 residues. CDR1 and CDR2 from the germline V gene are LNHDA and SQIVND (reference sequence). V shed 11 bases and J 4 bases; nucleotides not matched to a gene: 10. The CDR3 reads CAGTQGTGYGYTF. The CDR3 DNA reads as TGTGCCGGTACACAGGGGACGGGCTATGGCTACACCTTC. The variable domain in full, completed from reference TRBV19 and TRBJ1-2, reads DGGITQSPKYLFRKEGQNVTLSCEQNLNHDAMYWYRQDPGQGLRLIYYSQIVNDFQKGDIAEGYSVSREKKESFPLTVTSAQKNPTAFYLCAGTQGTGYGYTFGSGTRLTVV.